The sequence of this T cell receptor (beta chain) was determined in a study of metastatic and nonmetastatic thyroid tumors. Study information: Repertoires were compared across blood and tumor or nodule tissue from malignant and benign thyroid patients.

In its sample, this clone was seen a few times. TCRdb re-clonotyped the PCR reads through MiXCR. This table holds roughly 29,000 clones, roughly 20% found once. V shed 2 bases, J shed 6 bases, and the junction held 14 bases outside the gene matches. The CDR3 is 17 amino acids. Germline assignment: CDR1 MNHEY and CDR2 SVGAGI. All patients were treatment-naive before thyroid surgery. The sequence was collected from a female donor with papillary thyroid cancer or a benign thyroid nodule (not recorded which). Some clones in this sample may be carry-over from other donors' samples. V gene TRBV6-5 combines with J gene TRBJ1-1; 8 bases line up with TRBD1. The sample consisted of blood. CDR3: CASSYDPGKQGVSEAFF. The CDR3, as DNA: TGTGCCAGCAGTTACGACCCAGGTAAACAGGGGGTATCTGAAGCTTTCTTT.